The 27 T cell receptor beta chains below come from one sample, sequenced in a study of neurological immune-mediated disorders (dated by TCRdb to the late 2010s). Libraries were built with 5' RACE. The sequencing machine was an Illumina HiSeq 2500. TCRdb reprocessing: public reads trimmed at Q25 with fastp, clones called with MiXCR, in-frame beta chains kept. Each record represents a unique CDR3 protein, reported with the most common genes and DNA among its rows. Present in this sample are tens of thousands of distinct CDR3 sequences, roughly 3.5% of which were seen just once. The ten largest clonotypes hold around 3.1% of the sample. Sequenced input: PBMCs. The receptors shown here come from a woman between 45 and 60 years old with multiple sclerosis.

In its sample, this clonotype was seen once. A much more abundant neighbour one base away suggests this may be a read error. The conserved final phenylalanine or tryptophan is absent from the CDR3, which likely points to a read error. The chain employs TRBV6-4 and TRBJ2-3; D remains ambiguous. This CDR3 is 13 amino acids long. Trimming took 6 bases from V and 3 from J, leaving 10 bases between them. CDR1 is MRHNA and CDR2 is SNTAGT in the germline V gene. DNA of the CDR3: TGTGCCAGCAGCCTTTACTGGACAGATACGCAGTATATT. This encodes CASSLYWTDTQYI.

This clonotype was counted ten times or more. The chain recombines TRBV20-1 with TRBJ2-7, with D hard to call. V gave up 4 bases and J gave up 2 bases, with 12 bases separating them. The CDR3 is made up of 13 amino acids. Germline CDR1 reads DFQATT; CDR2 reads SNEGSKA (reference sequence). CDR3 in amino acids: CSATTDSAYEQYF. CDR3 nucleotide sequence: TGCAGTGCTACCACCGACTCTGCCTACGAGCAGTACTTC.

This clonotype was recorded many times. V is TRBV21-1 and J is TRBJ1-4; TRBD1, the table's D call, lacks a check against the DNA. TRBV21-1 has pseudogene status. The CDR3 has 19 residues. The CDR3 is CASSDQKPTGSVTNEKLFF. For the CDR3, the DNA is TGTGCCAGCAGCGACCAAAAACCTACAGGGTCGGTAACTAATGAAAAACTGTTTTTT.

This clonotype was counted at least ten times. The chain couples TRBV7-2 to TRBJ2-2; D is unresolved. This CDR3 has 18 residues. Deletions cut 0 bases from V and 0 bases from J, with 14 bases between. In germline, CDR1 is SGHTA, CDR2 FQGNSA. CDR3 nucleotides: TGTGCCAGCAGCTTAGCGAGGCGGTTGCTAGCGAACACCGGGGAGCTGTTTTTT. It translates to CASSLARRLLANTGELFF.

The sample holds many counts of this clonotype. V and J are TRBV20-1 and TRBJ1-2; TRBD1 might be the D (6 bases). CDR3 length: 14 amino acids. The germline V gene has CDR1 DFQATT and CDR2 SNEGSKA (reference sequence). V lost 0 bases and J lost 6, with 14 bases in between. The CDR3 sequence: CSARDPRRGDGYTF. The CDR3 DNA sequence: TGCAGTGCTAGAGATCCTCGAAGGGGGGATGGCTACACCTTC.

This clonotype was counted many times. The CDR3 reads CASSYVGEQYF. The CDR3 nucleotides read TGTGCCAGCAGTTACGTGGGTGAGCAGTACTTC. This rearrangement joins TRBV6-5 to TRBJ2-7; D is unresolved. The CDR3 is 11 amino acids. V was pared by 2 bases and J by 7 bases, with 6 bases between. Germline-derived CDR1 and CDR2 are MNHEY and SVGAGI.

The chain uses TRBV14 and TRBJ2-7; D is perhaps TRBD1 (6 bases). This CDR3 has 15 residues. Trimming stripped 4 bases from V and 5 bases from J, with 18 bases between. The V gene's germline CDR1 is SGHDN and CDR2 FVKESK. For the CDR3, the DNA is TGTGCCAGCAGCCCCCGGACTGGACAGTTCAACGAGCAGTACTTC. This codes for CASSPRTGQFNEQYF.

This clonotype occurred many times. DNA of the CDR3: TGTGCCACCAGCCTCCGGTGGAGCCTTAACCTGTACAATGAGCAGTTCTTC. Its protein is CATSLRWSLNLYNEQFF. The rearrangement joins TRBV15 to TRBJ2-1; unclear D gene. The CDR3 runs 17 residues. Between the trimmed V and J ends, which lost 5 bases and 4 bases, there was a span of 21 bases. CDR1 LNHNV and CDR2 YYDKDF come from the germline V gene (reference sequence).

Many counts were recorded for this clonotype. The chain employs TRBV7-2 and TRBJ1-4; no clear D. Trimming removed 8 bases from V and 2 bases from J, with 9 bases in between. Germline CDR1 SGHTA, CDR2 FQGNSA. CDR3 size: 13 residues. CDR3 sequence (DNA): TGTGCCAGCCGGAGGCCGACTAATGAAAAACTGTTTTTT. Its translation is CASRRPTNEKLFF.

This clonotype showed up many times. This rearrangement joins TRBV20-1 to TRBJ2-7; D uncertain. The germline CDR1 and CDR2 sequences are DFQATT and SNEGSKA (reference sequence). V lost 1 base and J 4 bases, leaving 8 bases between the germline ends. This CDR3 spans 12 amino acids. CDR3: CSARGLGYEQYF. The CDR3 DNA sequence: TGCAGTGCTAGAGGGTTAGGATACGAGCAGTACTTC.

This clonotype was seen repeatedly, ten times or more. This rearrangement joins TRBV7-2 to TRBJ2-2, with D perhaps matching TRBD1 or TRBD2 (5 bases each). CDR3 size: 12 residues. Germline loops: CDR1 SGHTA, CDR2 FQGNSA. Trimming stripped 4 bases from V and 8 bases from J, with 8 bases between. The CDR3 spells CASSWGWGELFF. Written as DNA, the CDR3 is TGTGCCAGCAGCTGGGGGTGGGGGGAGCTGTTTTTT.

V is TRBV6-1 and J is TRBJ2-3, with D possibly matching TRBD1 (6 bases). V lost 6 bases to trimming and J lost 1 base, with 23 bases between them. The CDR3 totals 18 residues. Per the germline V gene, CDR1 is MNHNS and CDR2 is SASEGT. CDR3 sequence (DNA): TGTGCCAGCAGCCTATACGGACTGTCGACAGGCCGCACAGATACGCAGTATTTT. Amino acids: CASSLYGLSTGRTDTQYF.

This clonotype was counted ten times or more. V and J are TRBV7-6 and TRBJ2-5; the D gene is possibly TRBD2 (5 bases). The CDR3 contains 13 residues. Trimming took 5 bases from V and 5 from J, leaving 12 bases between them. Germline lookup yields CDR1 SGHVS and CDR2 FNYEAQ. CDR3 in amino acids: CASSHRTVETQYF. CDR3 DNA: TGTGCCAGCAGCCATCGGACTGTGGAGACCCAGTACTTC.

This clonotype came up many times. The chain combines TRBV7-2 with TRBJ2-6, with D uncertain. The V and J ends lost 5 bases and 10 bases respectively, with 15 bases between them. CDR3 length equals 14 residues. Looked up from germline, CDR1 is SGHTA and CDR2 is FQGNSA. CDR3 residues: CASSPPGRLNVLTF. CDR3 DNA: TGTGCCAGCAGCCCCCCTGGCAGGTTAAACGTCCTGACTTTC.

Ten or more counts support this clonotype. The chain uses TRBV9 and TRBJ2-5; the match to TRBD2 covers 11 bases. J gave up 5 bases and V 4 bases, and 16 bases lay outside the gene matches. Germline assignment: CDR1 SGDLS and CDR2 YYNGEE. This CDR3 region has 18 residues. The CDR3: CASSLTSGGLPLRETQYF. CDR3 DNA: TGTGCCAGCAGCCTTACTAGCGGGGGATTACCACTGCGGGAGACCCAGTACTTC.

This clonotype was seen just once. This may come from a read error, since a much larger clone is one base off. V usage is TRBV20-1 and J usage is TRBJ2-3; possible D gene TRBD2, 5 bases. Germline V gives CDR1 DFQATT, CDR2 SNEGSKA (reference sequence). V lost 3 bases, J lost 3 bases, and 13 bases lay in between. The CDR3 length is 14 residues. The CDR3 sequence is CSASHGTGTDTQYF. CDR3 DNA sequence: TGCAGTGCTAGTCACGGAACGGGGACAGATACGCAGTATTTT.

This clonotype showed up many times. The gene calls are TRBV12-5 and TRBJ2-1; 9 nucleotides agree with TRBD2. V dropped 1 base and J dropped 6; count of bases not matched to a gene: 7. Per the germline V gene, CDR1 is LGHNT and CDR2 is FRNRAP. This CDR3 spans 16 amino acids. CDR3 in amino acids: CASGLAPGLAFNEQFF. The CDR3 nucleotides read TGTGCTAGTGGTTTGGCCCCGGGACTAGCATTCAATGAGCAGTTCTTC. The entire variable domain, with the rest obtained from reference TRBV12-5 and TRBJ2-1, is as follows: DARVTQTPRHKVTEMGQEVTMRCQPILGHNTVFWYRQTMMQGLELLAYFRNRAPLDDSGMPKDRFSAEMPDATLATLKIQPSEPRDSAVYFCASGLAPGLAFNEQFFGPGTRLTVL.

This clonotype was seen at least ten times. This chain uses TRBV20-1 with TRBJ2-2; TRBD2 matches at 7 bases. The CDR3 totals 17 residues. The germline gives CDR1 DFQATT, CDR2 SNEGSKA (reference sequence). The ends lost 3 bases at V and 1 base at J; junction bases unmatched: 11. CDR3: CSASRGGGPMNTGELFF. CDR3 coding DNA: TGCAGTGCTAGTCGGGGCGGGGGACCGATGAACACCGGGGAGCTGTTTTTT.

Concerning this clonotype itself: This clone may be a read error of a much larger clone one base away. The chain combines TRBV19 with TRBJ1-3; D is perhaps TRBD1 (6 bases). The V gene's germline CDR1 is LNHDA and CDR2 SQIVND (reference sequence). The CDR3 contains 13 residues. CDR3 DNA sequence: TGTGTCATATCAGGGGACGCTGGAAACACCATATATTTT. Its translation: CVISGDAGNTIYF.

This clonotype was observed at least ten times. The V call is TRBV25-1, the J call TRBJ1-2; D remains unclear. CDR3 length: 13 amino acids. The V and J ends lost 1 base and 4 bases respectively, with 7 bases between them. Germline loops: CDR1 MGHDK, CDR2 SYGVNS. The CDR3 coding sequence is TGTGCCAGCAGTGAATCTACTGTCTATGGCTACACCTTC. Its protein is CASSESTVYGYTF.

This clonotype was detected ten times or more. CDR3 DNA: TGTGCCAGCAGCGTATTCGACAGCTCTGGAAACACCATATATTTT. Its protein is CASSVFDSSGNTIYF. This sequence joins TRBV9 and TRBJ1-3, with a possible D match to TRBD1 (5 bases). Germline values: CDR1 SGDLS, CDR2 YYNGEE. The V end lost 1 base, the J end lost 0 bases, and 8 bases lay between the germline ends. The length of the CDR3 is 15 residues.

This clonotype appeared many times. V usage is TRBV5-1 and J usage is TRBJ2-1; 9 bases align to TRBD1. There are 14 residues in the CDR3. Trimming took 5 bases from V and 5 from J; bases not matched to a gene: 5. Germline lookup yields CDR1 SGHRS and CDR2 YFSETQ. The CDR3 nucleotides are TGCGCCAGCAGTTCGGGACAGGGAAACAATGAGCAGTTCTTC. Encoded protein: CASSSGQGNNEQFF. Variable domain in full (rest from reference TRBV5-1 and TRBJ2-1): KAGVTQTPRYLIKTRGQQVTLSCSPISGHRSVSWYQQTPGQGLQFLFEYFSETQRNKGNFPGRFSGRQFSNSRSEMNVSTLELGDSALYLCASSSGQGNNEQFFGPGTRLTVL.

In its sample, this clonotype was seen many times. This chain joins TRBV19 and TRBJ2-1, with unresolved D. Germline-derived CDR1 and CDR2 are LNHDA and SQIVND (reference sequence). Trimming pared 0 bases from V and 10 bases from J, leaving 7 bases between. CDR3 length: 12 residues. The DNA of the CDR3 is TGTGCCAGTAGTATAGATAAGTTAGAGCAGTTCTTC. It yields the protein CASSIDKLEQFF.

This clonotype was recorded many times. The genes are TRBV20-1 and TRBJ2-3; D might be TRBD1 (6 bases). Germline V gives CDR1 DFQATT, CDR2 SNEGSKA (reference sequence). V was clipped by 1 base and J by 2 bases, with 13 bases between them. CDR3 length: 15 residues. The CDR3, as DNA: TGCAGTGCTAGAGTCCAGGGGTCCCTCACAGATACGCAGTATTTT. It specifies CSARVQGSLTDTQYF.

Many counts were recorded for this clonotype. The rearrangement joins TRBV5-1 to TRBJ2-1; TRBD2 agrees at 12 bases. Looked up from germline, CDR1 is SGHRS and CDR2 is YFSETQ. There are 14 residues in the CDR3. Unmatched junction bases numbered 2, after V lost 4 bases and J lost 6 bases. The CDR3 sequence: CASSELAGGNEQFF. Here the CDR3 DNA reads TGCGCCAGCAGCGAACTAGCGGGGGGCAATGAGCAGTTCTTC. The full variable domain, completed using reference TRBV5-1 and TRBJ2-1, is KAGVTQTPRYLIKTRGQQVTLSCSPISGHRSVSWYQQTPGQGLQFLFEYFSETQRNKGNFPGRFSGRQFSNSRSEMNVSTLELGDSALYLCASSELAGGNEQFFGPGTRLTVL.

CDR3 protein: CSASQVLHTDTQYF. The CDR3 bases are TGCAGTGCTAGCCAGGTCTTACACACAGATACGCAGTATTTT. The gene calls are TRBV20-1 and TRBJ2-3; D not resolved. This CDR3 spans 14 amino acids. CDR1 is DFQATT and CDR2 is SNEGSKA in the germline V gene (reference sequence). V lost 3 bases and J lost 2, with 12 bases in between.

In its sample, this clonotype was seen many times. The rearrangement joins TRBV20-1 to TRBJ1-2, with no clear D. This CDR3 region has 10 residues. The V and J ends lost 8 bases and 8 bases respectively, with 12 bases between them. Germline V CDR1 and CDR2: DFQATT, SNEGSKA (reference sequence). The CDR3 nucleotides read TGCAGTTCAACCTCCCCCGGCTACACCTTC. It codes for CSSTSPGYTF.